This entry features one TCR beta chain sequence. The protocol was immunoSEQ multiplex PCR, while the TCRdb copy is restricted to in-frame clones and leaves out a portion. The sample comprises fewer than 45,000 clones, around nine tenths of which are singletons, and 5.9% rests with the top ten. The data derive from a study of T cell changes during pregnancy in multiple sclerosis. V shed 8 bases and J shed 0 bases, with 10 bases lying between them. The CDR3 sequence is 13 residues long. CDR1 and CDR2 (germline): MNHEY, SVGAGI. This receptor was taken from a female donor in good health, enrolled as a control in a pregnancy study. The sample consisted of CD8+ T cells from peripheral blood mononuclear cells, taken after pregnancy. The chain joins TRBV6-5 to TRBJ1-1; unclear D gene. The DNA for the CDR3 is TGTGCCAGCGGCCCGTTGATGAACACTGAAGCTTTCTTT. Its translation: CASGPLMNTEAFF.